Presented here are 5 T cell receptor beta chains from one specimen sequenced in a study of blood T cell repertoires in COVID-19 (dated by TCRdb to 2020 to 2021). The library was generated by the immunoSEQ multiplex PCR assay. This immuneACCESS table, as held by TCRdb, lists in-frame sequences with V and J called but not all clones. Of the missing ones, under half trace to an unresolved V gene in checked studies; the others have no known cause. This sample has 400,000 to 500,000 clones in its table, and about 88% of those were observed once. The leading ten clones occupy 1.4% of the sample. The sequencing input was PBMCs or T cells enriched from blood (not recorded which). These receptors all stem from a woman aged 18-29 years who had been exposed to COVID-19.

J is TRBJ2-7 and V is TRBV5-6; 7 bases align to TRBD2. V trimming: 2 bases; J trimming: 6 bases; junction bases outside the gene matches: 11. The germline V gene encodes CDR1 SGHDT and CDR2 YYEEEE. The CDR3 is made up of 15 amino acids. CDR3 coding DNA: TGTGCCAGCAGCTTTGACGGGAGGCTGAGGGGCGAGCAGTACTTC. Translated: CASSFDGRLRGEQYF.

The CDR3 protein is CSASQGGGATNEKLFF. Here the CDR3 DNA reads TGCAGTGCTAGTCAAGGGGGTGGTGCAACTAATGAAAAACTGTTTTTT. The rearrangement links TRBV20-1 to TRBJ1-4, with a possible D match to TRBD1 (6 bases). CDR3 size: 16 residues. Germline loops: CDR1 DFQATT, CDR2 SNEGSKA (reference sequence). The ends were cut back, 3 bases at V and 0 bases at J, with 14 bases in the middle.

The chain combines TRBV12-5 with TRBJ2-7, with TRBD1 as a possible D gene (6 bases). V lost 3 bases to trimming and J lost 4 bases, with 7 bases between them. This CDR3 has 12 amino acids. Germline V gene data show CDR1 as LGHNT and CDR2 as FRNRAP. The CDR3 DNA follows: TGTGCTAGTGGTTTACAGGGTTACGAGCAGTACTTC. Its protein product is CASGLQGYEQYF.

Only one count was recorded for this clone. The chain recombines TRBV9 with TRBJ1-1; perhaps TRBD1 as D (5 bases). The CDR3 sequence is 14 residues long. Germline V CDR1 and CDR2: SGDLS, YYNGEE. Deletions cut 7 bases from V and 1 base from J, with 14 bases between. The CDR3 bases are TGTGCCAGCTCTTCTGGGGCTGCGAACACTGAAGCTTTCTTT. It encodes CASSSGAANTEAFF.

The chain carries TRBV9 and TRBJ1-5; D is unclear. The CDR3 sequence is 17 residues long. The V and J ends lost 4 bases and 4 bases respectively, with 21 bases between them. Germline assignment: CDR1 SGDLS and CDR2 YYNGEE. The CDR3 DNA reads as TGTGCCAGCAGCCCATCAGCCCTGACATCGGCAAATCAGCCCCAGCATTTT. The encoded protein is CASSPSALTSANQPQHF.